These 30 T cell receptor beta chains were sequenced from one sample in a study of neoadjuvant anti-PD-1 for oral cavity cancer. Specified time point: after neoadjuvant nivolumab, at surgical resection. Here immunoSEQ multiplex PCR was the method, and the copy in TCRdb shows in-frame clones only, minus some. Here the sample spans just under 70,000 clones, 70% to 90% being singletons. This specimen consisted of PBMCs, obtained after nivolumab (anti-PD-1) treatment. The receptors shown here come from a person aged 35-79 years with oral cavity squamous cell carcinoma.

The genes are TRBV30 and TRBJ2-1, with 12 nucleotides matching TRBD2. Germline V lookup: CDR1 GTSNPN, CDR2 SVGIG (reference sequence). V lost 5 bases to trimming and J lost 5 bases; unmatched junction nucleotides: 13. This CDR3 region has 17 residues. CDR3: CAWAGLAGLSIHNEQFF. CDR3 DNA: TGTGCCTGGGCGGGACTAGCGGGCCTTAGTATCCACAATGAGCAGTTCTTC.

The rearrangement uses TRBV10-3 and TRBJ1-1; TRBD1 agrees at 7 bases. The trim removed 6 bases at V and 1 base at J, leaving 2 bases unmatched. CDR3 size: 13 residues. Germline assignment: CDR1 ENHRY and CDR2 SYGVKD. DNA of the CDR3: TGTGCCATCAGGGACAGGCAGAACACTGAAGCTTTCTTT. Protein sequence: CAIRDRQNTEAFF.

The V and J genes are TRBV5-1 and TRBJ2-7; 11 nucleotides line up with TRBD2. The CDR3 is made up of 15 amino acids. Germline assignment: CDR1 SGHRS and CDR2 YFSETQ. V dropped 0 bases and J dropped 3; count of bases not matched to a gene: 2. In nucleotides, the CDR3 is TGCGCCAGCAGCTTGGATCTAGCGGGAGGCTACGAGCAGTACTTC. Translated: CASSLDLAGGYEQYF.

The chain joins TRBV30 to TRBJ1-1; D might be TRBD1 (5 bases). Germline V gene data show CDR1 as GTSNPN and CDR2 as SVGIG (reference sequence). V was trimmed by 5 bases and J by 5 bases, leaving 15 bases between them. The CDR3 consists of 13 residues. CDR3 sequence: CAWVAPWGTEAFF. DNA for the CDR3: TGTGCCTGGGTGGCCCCGTGGGGGACTGAAGCTTTCTTT.

This chain uses TRBV10-2 with TRBJ2-1, with unresolved D. Deletions cut 10 bases from V and 5 bases from J, with 15 bases between. The CDR3 runs to 13 residues. The germline V gene has CDR1 WSHSY and CDR2 SAAADI. The CDR3 coding sequence is TGCGCCACCAATAACCGTCGTGACAATGAGCAGTTCTTC. This codes for CATNNRRDNEQFF.

The gene calls are TRBV6-6 and TRBJ1-3, with a weak D call TRBD1 (5 bases). Per germline, CDR1 MNHNY and CDR2 SVGAGI (reference sequence). Trimming stripped 1 base from V and 2 bases from J, with 6 bases between. CDR3 length: 14 amino acids. Here the CDR3 DNA reads TGTGCCAGCAGTTACTGGGGGGCTGGAAACACCATATATTTT. This gives the protein CASSYWGAGNTIYF.

The rearrangement uses TRBV6-6 and TRBJ1-1; 11 bases are a match to TRBD1. Germline CDR1 and CDR2: MNHNY and SVGAGI (reference sequence). The CDR3 runs to 16 residues. The V segment lost 7 bases and the J segment 4 bases; nucleotides outside the gene matches: 11. CDR3 protein: CASTVGGQGVGTEAFF. The CDR3 DNA follows: TGTGCCAGCACCGTGGGGGGACAGGGGGTGGGCACTGAAGCTTTCTTT.

The chain is built from TRBV28 and TRBJ2-7; 7 bases align to TRBD2. V was pared by 4 bases and J by 0 bases, with 3 bases of the junction left unmatched. Germline CDR1 is MDHEN and CDR2 is SYDVKM. The CDR3 contains 14 residues. CDR3 DNA sequence: TGTGCCAGCAGTTCCCAGCGGGACTCCTACGAGCAGTACTTC. Encoded protein: CASSSQRDSYEQYF. The full variable domain, with the rest looked up from reference TRBV28 and TRBJ2-7, is DVKVTQSSRYLVKRTGEKVFLECVQDMDHENMFWYRQDPGLGLRLIYFSYDVKMKEKGDIPEGYSVSREKKERFSLILESASTNQTSMYLCASSSQRDSYEQYFGPGTRLTVT.

The genes are TRBV27 and TRBJ2-7; 11 bases match TRBD2. Germline trimming cut 3 bases from V and 6 bases from J; bases unmatched to any gene: 4. The CDR3 extends over 14 amino acids. Germline V gives CDR1 MNHEY, CDR2 SMNVEV (reference sequence). The CDR3 loop is CASSFTSGSREQYF. CDR3 nucleotides: TGTGCCAGCAGTTTCACTAGCGGGAGTCGCGAGCAGTACTTC.

The chain uses TRBV10-3 and TRBJ2-7; 8 bases match TRBD1. Per germline, CDR1 ENHRY and CDR2 SYGVKD. CDR3 length: 15 residues. V lost 4 bases to trimming and J lost 0 bases; unmatched junction nucleotides: 5. The CDR3 sequence: CAISAGQGYSYEQYF. DNA for the CDR3: TGTGCCATCAGTGCCGGACAGGGATACTCCTACGAGCAGTACTTC.

The J gene is TRBJ2-2, the V gene TRBV5-1, with a tentative D call TRBD1 (5 bases). Trimming cost V 0 bases and J 5 bases, with 11 bases left between them. Per germline, CDR1 SGHRS and CDR2 YFSETQ. The CDR3 loop spans 15 amino acids. CDR3 residues: CASSLEVAGTGELFF. In DNA form, the CDR3 reads TGCGCCAGCAGCTTGGAAGTGGCAGGGACCGGGGAGCTGTTTTTT.

The CDR3 DNA reads TGTGCCAGTAGTACCTTATCAGGGGGCAGGACTGAAGCTTTCTTT. This gives the protein CASSTLSGGRTEAFF. The genes are TRBV19 and TRBJ1-1; 8 nucleotides match TRBD1. V dropped 4 bases and J dropped 5; count of bases not matched to a gene: 9. Germline CDR1 is LNHDA and CDR2 is SQIVND (reference sequence). The CDR3 runs 15 residues.

This chain links TRBV7-3 with TRBJ2-1; no reliable D call. CDR1 is SGHTA, CDR2 FQGTGA, per germline. The CDR3 is 13 residues long. The V end was cut by 5 bases, the J end by 11 bases, with 16 bases between. DNA for the CDR3: TGTGCCAGCAGCACCGGCGGAGTAGAACAGCAGTTCTTC. Its protein product is CASSTGGVEQQFF.

The V gene is TRBV7-8, the J gene TRBJ2-1, with D perhaps matching TRBD1 or TRBD2 (7 bases each). V lost 5 bases and J 7 bases, leaving 18 bases between the germline ends. The germline gives CDR1 SGHVS, CDR2 FQNEAQ. This CDR3 region has 15 residues. The CDR3: CASSPRGREQNEQFF. The CDR3, as DNA: TGTGCCAGCAGCCCGAGGGGGCGGGAGCAGAATGAGCAGTTCTTC.

The chain combines TRBV27 with TRBJ1-5; TRBD1 agrees at 7 bases. CDR1 and CDR2 from the germline V gene are MNHEY and SMNVEV (reference sequence). CDR3 length: 18 amino acids. With 5 bases clipped from V and 4 bases from J, the junction kept 17 bases outside the gene matches. CDR3 protein: CASSPRPPWTGGNQPQHF. For the CDR3, the DNA is TGTGCCAGCAGTCCGCGACCCCCCTGGACAGGTGGGAATCAGCCCCAGCATTTT.

V gene TRBV7-6 combines with J gene TRBJ2-7; 9 bases match TRBD2. Germline loops: CDR1 SGHVS, CDR2 FNYEAQ. This CDR3 spans 16 amino acids. Trimming at V came to 5 bases and at J to 4 bases, leaving 12 bases not matched to a gene. CDR3 nucleotides: TGTGCCAGCAGCCCCGGGCCGCGGGAGGGCATATACGAGCAGTACTTC. Protein: CASSPGPREGIYEQYF.

The chain uses TRBV4-1 and TRBJ2-2; TRBD1 or TRBD2 may be the D gene (5 bases each). Per the germline V gene, CDR1 is MGHRA and CDR2 is YSYEKL. V was trimmed by 1 base and J by 5 bases, leaving 8 bases between them. CDR3 length: 14 residues. CDR3 amino acids: CASSQGGYTGELFF. CDR3 bases: TGCGCCAGCAGCCAAGGGGGGTATACCGGGGAGCTGTTTTTT.

The CDR3 nucleotides are TGCAGCGTTATCGACCCTAGCCTGGGCCCCGTCTTTGGCTACACCTTC. Amino acid sequence: CSVIDPSLGPVFGYTF. The rearrangement uses TRBV29-1 and TRBJ1-2; D gene ambiguous. Trimming took off 5 bases at V and 7 bases at J, with 26 bases between the two ends. CDR1 is SQVTM and CDR2 is ANQGSEA in the germline V gene. The CDR3 has 16 amino acids.

Comment on this clone: The sample holds other DNA sequences that translate to the same CDR3. This chain connects TRBV7-3 to TRBJ2-7; the D gene is possibly TRBD1 (5 bases). The CDR3 totals 13 residues. The germline V gene encodes CDR1 SGHTA and CDR2 FQGTGA. Between the trimmed V and J ends, which lost 2 bases and 3 bases, there was a span of 8 bases. CDR3 sequence: CASSLATGYEQYF. In nucleotides, the CDR3 is TGTGCCAGCAGCTTAGCTACAGGCTACGAGCAGTACTTC. The full variable domain, completed using reference TRBV7-3 and TRBJ2-7, is GAGVSQTPSNKVTEKGKYVELRCDPISGHTALYWYRQSLGQGPEFLIYFQGTGAADDSGLPNDRFFAVRPEGSVSTLKIQRTERGDSAVYLCASSLATGYEQYFGPGTRLTVT.

This clone showed up just once. The rearrangement links TRBV11-2 to TRBJ1-2; D is ambiguous. CDR1 and CDR2 (germline): SGHAT, FQNNGV. The length of the CDR3 is 13 residues. V lost 5 bases and J lost 3, with 10 bases in between. This CDR3 is CASSLLGDYGYTF. DNA for the CDR3: TGTGCCAGCAGCCTTCTCGGGGACTATGGCTACACCTTC.

V and J are TRBV4-2 and TRBJ2-5; 8 bases are shared with TRBD2. The CDR3 has 14 residues. The germline V gene has CDR1 LGHNA and CDR2 YNFKEQ. V lost 6 bases and J lost 3; bases outside the gene matches: 6. The CDR3 is CASRETSAEETQYF. The CDR3 nucleotides read TGTGCCAGCAGGGAGACTAGCGCTGAAGAGACCCAGTACTTC.

The chain is built from TRBV2 and TRBJ2-4; 7 bases are shared with TRBD1. The CDR3 contains 13 residues. Unmatched junction bases numbered 7, after V lost 3 bases and J lost 11 bases. Germline loops: CDR1 SNHLY, CDR2 FYNNEI. CDR3 in DNA: TGTGCCAGCAGTGATGGACAGGAGCGTTTTCAGTACTTC. Translating it yields CASSDGQERFQYF.

This clone was recorded only once. The J gene is TRBJ2-5, the V gene TRBV20-1; possible D gene TRBD2, 6 bases. The CDR3 runs to 11 residues. Per germline, CDR1 DFQATT and CDR2 SNEGSKA (reference sequence). This CDR3 reads CSRDSQETQYF. In DNA form, the CDR3 reads TGCAGCCGGGACTCTCAAGAGACCCAGTACTTC.

V gene TRBV7-6 combines with J gene TRBJ2-5; 11 bases match TRBD2. The V segment lost 0 bases and the J segment 1 base; nucleotides outside the gene matches: 16. This CDR3 is built from 21 residues. Germline-derived CDR1 and CDR2 are SGHVS and FNYEAQ. This chain's CDR3 is CASSLAPPLAGGPRGQETQYF. The CDR3 DNA sequence: TGTGCCAGCAGCTTAGCCCCCCCTCTAGCGGGAGGTCCCCGGGGCCAAGAGACCCAGTACTTC.

CDR3: CASSPGGGGGSNEQFF. The CDR3 bases are TGTGCCAGCAGCCCAGGAGGTGGCGGGGGGTCCAATGAGCAGTTCTTC. V is TRBV9 and J is TRBJ2-1; 8 bases line up with TRBD2. Germline loops: CDR1 SGDLS, CDR2 YYNGEE. V trimming: 4 bases; J trimming: 6 bases; junction bases outside the gene matches: 12. The CDR3 runs to 16 residues.

The DNA of the CDR3 is TGCGCCAGCAGCTTGGGGGGTTCTAGCACAGATACGCAGTATTTT. Translated: CASSLGGSSTDTQYF. J is TRBJ2-3 and V is TRBV5-1; no clear D. This CDR3 comprises 15 residues. From germline, CDR1 is SGHRS and CDR2 YFSETQ. V was shortened by 0 bases and J by 0 bases, with 8 bases between the two germline ends.

CDR3 protein: CASSPKPRLAGARNEQFF. CDR3 sequence (DNA): TGTGCCAGCAGTCCAAAGCCCAGACTAGCGGGAGCCCGCAATGAGCAGTTCTTC. The chain carries TRBV27 and TRBJ2-1, with 12 bases lining up with TRBD2. The CDR3 loop spans 18 amino acids. V shed 5 bases and J 6 bases; nucleotides not matched to a gene: 14. The germline CDR1 and CDR2 sequences are MNHEY and SMNVEV (reference sequence).

Here the CDR3 reads CASSSSVYEQYF. The CDR3 nucleotides are TGTGCCAGCAGCTCCAGTGTCTACGAGCAGTACTTC. The chain has TRBV11-2 and TRBJ2-7; D is ambiguous. The germline CDR1 and CDR2 sequences are SGHAT and FQNNGV. CDR3 length equals 12 residues. Trimming took 4 bases from V and 3 from J, leaving 7 bases between them.

V usage is TRBV10-3 and J usage is TRBJ1-1, with 9 nucleotides matching TRBD1. V dropped 3 bases and J dropped 3; count of bases not matched to a gene: 5. CDR1 ENHRY and CDR2 SYGVKD come from the germline V gene. The CDR3 has 15 residues. This CDR3 reads CAISDRGTGYTEAFF. As DNA, the CDR3 is TGTGCCATCAGTGACCGAGGGACAGGGTACACTGAAGCTTTCTTT.

The CDR3 protein is CASARGHEETQYF. For the CDR3, the DNA is TGTGCCAGCGCCAGGGGGCATGAAGAGACCCAGTACTTC. V and J are TRBV7-3 and TRBJ2-5; 8 bases line up with TRBD1. This CDR3 has 13 residues. Trimming removed 8 bases from V and 3 bases from J; junction bases left unmatched: 5. Germline CDR1 is SGHTA and CDR2 is FQGTGA.